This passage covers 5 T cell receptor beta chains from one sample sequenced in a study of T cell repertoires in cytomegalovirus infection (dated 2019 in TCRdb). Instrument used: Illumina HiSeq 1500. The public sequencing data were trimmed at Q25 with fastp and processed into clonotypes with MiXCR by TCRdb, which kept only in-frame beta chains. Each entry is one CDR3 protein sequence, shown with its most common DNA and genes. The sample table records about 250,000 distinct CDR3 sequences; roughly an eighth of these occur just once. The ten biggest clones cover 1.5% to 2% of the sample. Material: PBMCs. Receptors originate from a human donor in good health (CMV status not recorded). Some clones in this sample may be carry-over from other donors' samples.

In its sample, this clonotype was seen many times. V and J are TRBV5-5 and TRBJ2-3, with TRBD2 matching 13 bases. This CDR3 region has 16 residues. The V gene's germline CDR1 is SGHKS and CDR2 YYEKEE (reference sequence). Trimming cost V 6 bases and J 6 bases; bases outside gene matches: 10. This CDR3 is CASTRTSGGSRDTQYF. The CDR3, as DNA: TGTGCCAGCACCCGGACTAGCGGGGGCTCTCGGGATACGCAGTATTTT.

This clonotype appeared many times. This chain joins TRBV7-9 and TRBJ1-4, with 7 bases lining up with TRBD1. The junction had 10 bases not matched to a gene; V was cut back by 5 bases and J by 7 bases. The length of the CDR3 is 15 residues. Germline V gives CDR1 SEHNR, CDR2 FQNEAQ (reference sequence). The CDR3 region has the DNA TGTGCCAGCAGCAGCAAGACAGGGTTGAGTGAAAAACTGTTTTTT. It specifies CASSSKTGLSEKLFF.

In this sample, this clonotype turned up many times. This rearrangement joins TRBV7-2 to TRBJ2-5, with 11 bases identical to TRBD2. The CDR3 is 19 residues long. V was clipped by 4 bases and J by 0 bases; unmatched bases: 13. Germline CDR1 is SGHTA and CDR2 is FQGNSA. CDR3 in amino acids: CASSSILAGGLVNQETQYF. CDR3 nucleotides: TGTGCCAGCAGCTCTATTCTAGCGGGGGGCCTTGTCAACCAAGAGACCCAGTACTTC. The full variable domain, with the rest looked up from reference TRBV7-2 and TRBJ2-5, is GAGVSQSPSNKVTEKGKDVELRCDPISGHTALYWYRQSLGQGLEFLIYFQGNSAPDKSGLPSDRFSAERTGGSVSTLTIQRTQQEDSAVYLCASSSILAGGLVNQETQYFGPGTRLLVL.

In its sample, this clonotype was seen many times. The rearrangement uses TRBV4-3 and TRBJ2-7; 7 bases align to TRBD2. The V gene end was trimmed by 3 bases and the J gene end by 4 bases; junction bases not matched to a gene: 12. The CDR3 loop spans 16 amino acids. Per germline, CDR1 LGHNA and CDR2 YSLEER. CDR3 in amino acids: CASSHPGGDNLYEQYF. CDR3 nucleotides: TGCGCCAGCAGCCACCCTGGGGGGGATAACCTTTACGAGCAGTACTTC.

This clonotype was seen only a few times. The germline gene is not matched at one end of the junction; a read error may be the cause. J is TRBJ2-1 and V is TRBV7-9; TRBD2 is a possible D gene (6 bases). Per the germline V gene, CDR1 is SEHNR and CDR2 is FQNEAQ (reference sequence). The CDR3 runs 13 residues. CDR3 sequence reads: CASRQARDLWEVF. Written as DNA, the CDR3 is TGTGCCAGCAGACAAGCGCGGGACCTTTGGGAAGTCTTC.